Below are 21 T cell receptor beta chains sequenced from a single sample in a study of T-cell memory formation after mild COVID-19. TCRdb analysed the 5' RACE reads with MiXCR anew, one entry per CDR3 protein. The table shows some 450,000 distinct CDR3 sequences, with roughly 17% occurring only once. The sample taken for sequencing was PBMCs or a T cell subset sorted from them (not recorded which). These receptors came from a man between 18 and 35 years old who had mild COVID-19 (a few samples of this study predate the infection). Cell type and time point are not known.

This clonotype was seen more than once but under ten times. The chain employs TRBV10-3 and TRBJ2-5; perhaps TRBD2 as D (6 bases). The CDR3 spans 12 residues. Germline CDR1 and CDR2: ENHRY and SYGVKD. The V end lost 10 bases, the J end lost 7 bases, and 16 bases lay between the germline ends. CDR3 DNA sequence: TGTGCCACAACCCTTAGCGGCGGGACCCAGTACTTC. Translated, it gives CATTLSGGTQYF.

This clonotype was seen more than once but under ten times. This chain connects TRBV6-5 to TRBJ1-4; possible D gene TRBD1, 6 bases. This CDR3 comprises 14 residues. Germline CDR1 and CDR2: MNHEY and SVGAGI. V was pared by 5 bases and J by 7 bases, with 14 bases between. CDR3 region: CASSLSVGGEKLFF. The CDR3 region has the DNA TGTGCCAGCAGTCTATCCGTAGGGGGTGAAAAACTGTTTTTT.

Ten or more counts support this clonotype. The CDR3 bases are TGTGCCAGCAGCTTCGGACAGGTCTATTCACCCCTCCACTTT. Translated, it gives CASSFGQVYSPLHF. V and J are TRBV5-8 and TRBJ1-6, with TRBD1 matching 7 bases. This CDR3 contains 14 residues. The germline V gene encodes CDR1 SGHTS and CDR2 YDEGEE. V gave up 2 bases and J gave up 8 bases; unmatched junction bases: 4.

The CDR3 DNA reads TGCGCCAGCAGCCAAGATGCGATGTGGACAGGTGTCGGTGAAAAACTGTTTTTT. It yields the protein CASSQDAMWTGVGEKLFF. The chain links TRBV4-3 to TRBJ1-4; 7 bases map to TRBD1. CDR3 length: 18 residues. Per germline, CDR1 LGHNA and CDR2 YSLEER. V dropped 0 bases and J dropped 7; count of bases not matched to a gene: 14.

The rearrangement links TRBV5-1 to TRBJ2-7; 7 bases align to TRBD1. Per germline, CDR1 SGHRS and CDR2 YFSETQ. V was pared by 3 bases and J by 6 bases, with 6 bases of the junction left unmatched. The CDR3 is 13 residues long. The CDR3 loop reads CASSYGQDGEQYV. The CDR3 DNA reads TGCGCCAGCAGCTACGGACAGGACGGCGAGCAGTACGTC.

The chain combines TRBV5-8 with TRBJ1-1, with D unclear. Looked up from germline, CDR1 is SGHTS and CDR2 is YDEGEE. V lost 6 bases to trimming and J lost 4 bases, with 16 bases between them. The CDR3 extends over 14 amino acids. CDR3 amino acids: CASIYLGFGTEAFF. As DNA, the CDR3 is TGTGCCAGCATATATCTGGGATTCGGCACTGAAGCTTTCTTT.

Many counts were recorded for this clonotype. CDR3 in DNA: TGTGCCAGCAGACCGGACAGGTGGTACAATGAGCAGTTCTTC. As protein: CASRPDRWYNEQFF. V usage is TRBV7-9 and J usage is TRBJ2-1; 7 nucleotides line up with TRBD1. The CDR3 is made up of 14 amino acids. CDR1 SEHNR and CDR2 FQNEAQ come from the germline V gene (reference sequence). V was clipped by 6 bases and J by 4 bases; unmatched bases: 6.

The V gene is TRBV5-8, the J gene TRBJ1-2; D is uncertain. Germline CDR1 SGHTS, CDR2 YDEGEE. The CDR3 sequence is 13 residues long. Trimming took off 0 bases at V and 4 bases at J, with 7 bases between the two ends. CDR3 loop: CASSLGATYGYTF. The CDR3 region has the DNA TGTGCCAGCAGCTTGGGTGCTACCTATGGCTACACCTTC.

J is TRBJ1-2 and V is TRBV19; D may be TRBD1 (5 bases). The CDR3 consists of 15 residues. Trimming removed 3 bases from V and 0 bases from J, with 11 bases in between. Germline V lookup: CDR1 LNHDA, CDR2 SQIVND (reference sequence). The CDR3 DNA reads TGTGCCAGTAGTATGCAGGGTGCCACTAACTATGGCTACACCTTC. This sequence encodes CASSMQGATNYGYTF.

The rearrangement joins TRBV6-5 to TRBJ2-3, with D perhaps being TRBD1 or TRBD2 (6 bases each). The CDR3 spans 15 residues. The V end was cut by 5 bases, the J end by 2 bases, with 14 bases between. Germline V gene data show CDR1 as MNHEY and CDR2 as SVGAGI. The CDR3 sequence is CASSQIGGNTDTQYF. The CDR3 nucleotides are TGTGCCAGCAGTCAAATAGGGGGGAACACAGATACGCAGTATTTT.

The chain is built from TRBV3-1 and TRBJ2-7; 7 bases map to TRBD1. With V trimmed by 5 bases and J by 1 base, 8 bases remained unmatched. The CDR3 runs to 15 residues. CDR1 LGHDT and CDR2 YNNKEL come from the germline V gene (reference sequence). The CDR3 spells CASSGRQGKSYEQYF. The CDR3 bases are TGTGCCAGCAGCGGTAGACAGGGAAAGTCCTACGAGCAGTACTTC.

The rearrangement uses TRBV9 and TRBJ2-1; tentatively, D is TRBD1 (5 bases). The CDR3 contains 15 residues. Germline V gene data show CDR1 as SGDLS and CDR2 as YYNGEE. V dropped 0 bases and J dropped 6 bases, with 13 bases sitting between them. The DNA of the CDR3 is TGTGCCAGCAGCGTAGATGTGGGGCTCCTCAATGAGCAGTTCTTC. Amino acids: CASSVDVGLLNEQFF. The variable domain in full, completed from reference TRBV9 and TRBJ2-1, reads DSGVTQTPKHLITATGQRVTLRCSPRSGDLSVYWYQQSLDQGLQFLIQYYNGEERAKGNILERFSAQQFPDLHSELNLSSLELGDSALYFCASSVDVGLLNEQFFGPGTRLTVL.

This clonotype was seen only a few times. V usage is TRBV18 and J usage is TRBJ2-5, with D perhaps matching TRBD2 (6 bases). The CDR3 is 14 residues long. V lost 0 bases and J lost 5, with 10 bases in between. Per the germline V gene, CDR1 is KGHSH and CDR2 is LQKENI. This CDR3 is CASSPPAGRETQYF. The CDR3 bases are TGTGCCAGCTCACCACCGGCGGGGAGGGAGACCCAGTACTTC. The full variable domain, in which reference TRBV18 and TRBJ2-5 provide the parts outside the CDR3, is NAGVMQNPRHLVRRRGQEARLRCSPMKGHSHVYWYRQLPEEGLKFMVYLQKENIIDESGMPKERFSAEFPKEGPSILRIQQVVRGDSAAYFCASSPPAGRETQYFGPGTRLLVL.

On this clonotype itself: As the CDR3 is not closed by the conserved phenylalanine or tryptophan, this likely results from a read error. J is TRBJ1-3 and V is TRBV12-3 or TRBV12-4, with TRBD1 identical over 7 bases. This CDR3 has 15 amino acids. Trimming cost V 1 base and J 0 bases; bases outside gene matches: 0. The CDR3 protein is CASSLEGASGNTIYL. The CDR3 nucleotides are TGTGCCAGCAGTTTAGAGGGGGCCTCTGGAAACACCATATATCTT.

This clonotype was counted many times. The chain carries TRBV7-6 and TRBJ2-3; 10 nucleotides line up with TRBD1. Germline values: CDR1 SGHVS, CDR2 FNYEAQ. The CDR3 contains 15 residues. V lost 5 bases and J lost 6; bases outside the gene matches: 8. The CDR3 nucleotides are TGTGCCAGCAGCAATCGGGACAGGGGATGGGATACGCAGTATTTT. As protein: CASSNRDRGWDTQYF.

At least ten counts were recorded for this clonotype. The chain has TRBV12-3 or TRBV12-4 and TRBJ2-7; D possibly matches TRBD1 or TRBD2 (5 bases each). V dropped 8 bases and J dropped 1 base, with 18 bases sitting between them. The length of the CDR3 is 15 residues. DNA for the CDR3: TGTGCCAGCGGCCCCGGGACGGGTGTATCCTACGAGCAGTACTTC. Protein: CASGPGTGVSYEQYF.

There are a few counts of this clonotype. The chain employs TRBV20-1 and TRBJ2-2; TRBD2 agrees at 11 bases. The germline V gene encodes CDR1 DFQATT and CDR2 SNEGSKA (reference sequence). V trimming: 3 bases; J trimming: 3 bases; junction bases outside the gene matches: 9. The CDR3 consists of 17 residues. The DNA for the CDR3 is TGCAGTGCTAGGAGACCCCTAGCGGGGGGCTACACCGGGGAGCTGTTTTTT. As protein: CSARRPLAGGYTGELFF.

This clonotype was detected only a few times. The chain couples TRBV7-2 to TRBJ2-4; D perhaps matches TRBD1 (5 bases). The CDR3 runs to 12 residues. The V gene's germline CDR1 is SGHTA and CDR2 FQGNSA. Trimming cost V 3 bases and J 5 bases, with 5 bases left between them. The CDR3 loop is CASSFRENIQYF. CDR3 nucleotide sequence: TGTGCCAGCAGCTTCAGGGAAAACATTCAGTACTTC.

This clonotype turned up a few times. The chain recombines TRBV7-3 with TRBJ1-3; D gene unclear. V was shortened by 5 bases and J by 4 bases, with 12 bases between the two germline ends. Looked up from germline, CDR1 is SGHTA and CDR2 is FQGTGA. The CDR3 runs to 14 residues. CDR3 in amino acids: CASSPDSTGNTIYF. DNA of the CDR3: TGTGCCAGCAGCCCAGACTCAACGGGAAACACCATATATTTT.

This clonotype occurred a few times. The rearrangement uses TRBV4-3 and TRBJ2-2; D remains ambiguous. The CDR3 consists of 15 residues. The V end was cut by 1 base, the J end by 3 bases, with 9 bases between. Germline lookup yields CDR1 LGHNA and CDR2 YSLEER. In DNA, the CDR3 is TGCGCCAGCAGCCAAGCGACACCCGACACCGGGGAGCTGTTTTTT. This encodes CASSQATPDTGELFF.

This clonotype was seen more than once but under ten times. CDR3 protein: CASSQTGLAQETQYF. The DNA for the CDR3 is TGCGCCAGCAGCCAGACGGGACTAGCCCAAGAGACCCAGTACTTC. J is TRBJ2-5 and V is TRBV5-1; TRBD2 agrees at 9 bases. V was pared by 4 bases and J by 1 base, with 5 bases of the junction left unmatched. Germline V gene sequence: CDR1 SGHRS, CDR2 YFSETQ. The length of the CDR3 is 15 residues.